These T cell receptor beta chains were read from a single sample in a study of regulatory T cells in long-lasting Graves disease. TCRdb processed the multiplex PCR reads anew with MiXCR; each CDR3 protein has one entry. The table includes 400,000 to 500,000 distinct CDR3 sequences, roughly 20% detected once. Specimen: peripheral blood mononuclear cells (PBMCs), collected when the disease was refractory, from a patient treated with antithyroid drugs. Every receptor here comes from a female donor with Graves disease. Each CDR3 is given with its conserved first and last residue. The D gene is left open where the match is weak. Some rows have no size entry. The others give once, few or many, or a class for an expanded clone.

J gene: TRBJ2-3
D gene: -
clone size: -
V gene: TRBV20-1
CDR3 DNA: TGCAGTGCCTCCCCTCCGGCGGGAGATACGCAGTATTTT
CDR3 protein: CSASPPAGDTQYF

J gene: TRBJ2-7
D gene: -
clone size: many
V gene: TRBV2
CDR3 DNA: TGTGCCAGCAGGAGCCTTCGTGGAGGGCAGTACTTC
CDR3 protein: CASRSLRGGQYF

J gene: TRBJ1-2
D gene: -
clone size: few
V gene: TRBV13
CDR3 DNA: TGTGCCAGCAGCTCCTCAGGGATCGGCTACACCTTC
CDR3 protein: CASSSSGIGYTF

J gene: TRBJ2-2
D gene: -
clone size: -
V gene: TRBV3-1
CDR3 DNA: TGTGCCAGCAGTTTCGGGCTCAACACCGGGGAGCTGTTTTTT
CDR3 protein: CASSFGLNTGELFF

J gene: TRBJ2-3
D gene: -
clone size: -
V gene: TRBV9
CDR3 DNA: TGTGCCAGCAGCGTAGAGGGTTTAGAACCAGATACGCAGTATTTT
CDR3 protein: CASSVEGLEPDTQYF

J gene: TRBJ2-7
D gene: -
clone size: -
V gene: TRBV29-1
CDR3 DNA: TGCAGCGTCGGGGGCGCGGGTGAGCAGTACTTC
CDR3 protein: CSVGGAGEQYF

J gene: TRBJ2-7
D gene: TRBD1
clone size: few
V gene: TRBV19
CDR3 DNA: TGTGCCAGTAGTACCACGGGGGACAGGGCACCCTACGAGCAGTACTTC
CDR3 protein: CASSTTGDRAPYEQYF

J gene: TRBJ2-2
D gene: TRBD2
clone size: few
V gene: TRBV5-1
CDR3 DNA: TGCGCCAGCAGCTTGCCTAGCGGGATTAACACCGGGGAGCTGTTTTTT
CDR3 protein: CASSLPSGINTGELFF

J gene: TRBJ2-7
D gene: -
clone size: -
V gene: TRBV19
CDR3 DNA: TGTGCCAGTCAGGGGTCCTCCTACGAGCAGTACTTC
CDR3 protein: CASQGSSYEQYF

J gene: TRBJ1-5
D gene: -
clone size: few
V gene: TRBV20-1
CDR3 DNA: TGCAGTGATAGAGATCGGGCCCCCTCCCGTTATAGCAATCAGCCCCAGCATTTT
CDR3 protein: CSDRDRAPSRYSNQPQHF

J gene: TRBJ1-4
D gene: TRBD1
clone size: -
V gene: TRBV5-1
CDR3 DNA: TGCGCCAGCAGCCAGGACAGGCAGGGGGAAAAACTGTTTTTT
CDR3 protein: CASSQDRQGEKLFF

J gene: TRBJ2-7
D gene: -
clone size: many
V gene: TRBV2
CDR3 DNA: TGTGCCAGCACTGTAAGCGAGCCCTACGAGCAGTACTTC
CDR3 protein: CASTVSEPYEQYF

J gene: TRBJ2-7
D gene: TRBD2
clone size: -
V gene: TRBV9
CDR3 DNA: TGTGCCAGCAGCTGGGCGGGAGAATTGTTCGACGAGCAGTACTTC
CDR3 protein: CASSWAGELFDEQYF